This record covers a single T cell receptor beta chain. These data are taken from a study of control samples from healthy donors and cancer patients. Produced via immunoSEQ multiplex PCR; TCRdb's table is partial and in-frame only. The sample carries about 150,000 clones, approximately 91% recorded once. Between the trimmed V and J ends, which lost 4 bases and 6 bases, there was a span of 15 bases. The CDR3 runs to 14 residues. Per germline, CDR1 SGHKS and CDR2 YYEKEE (reference sequence). V usage is TRBV5-5 and J usage is TRBJ2-3, with TRBD1 as a possible D gene (6 bases). The clonotype comes from a middle-aged woman in good health. Material for sequencing was blood. In nucleotides, the CDR3 is TGTGCCAGCAGCGGGGGCTCGGGTGGGGATACGCAGTATTTT. Its translation: CASSGGSGGDTQYF.